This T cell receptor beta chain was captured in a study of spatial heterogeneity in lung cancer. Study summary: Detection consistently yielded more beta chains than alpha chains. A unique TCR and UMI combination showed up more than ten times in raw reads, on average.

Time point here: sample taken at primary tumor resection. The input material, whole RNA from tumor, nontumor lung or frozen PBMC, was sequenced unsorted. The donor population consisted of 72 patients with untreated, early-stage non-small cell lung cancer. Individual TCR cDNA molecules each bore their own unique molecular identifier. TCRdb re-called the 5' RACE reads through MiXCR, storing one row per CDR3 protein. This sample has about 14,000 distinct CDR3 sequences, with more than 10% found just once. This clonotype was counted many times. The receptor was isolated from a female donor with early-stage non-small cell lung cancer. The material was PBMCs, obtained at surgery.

The CDR3 spells CASSHGTGKNYGYTF. The CDR3, as DNA: TGTGCCAGCAGCCATGGGACAGGGAAGAACTATGGCTACACCTTC. The chain couples TRBV5-6 to TRBJ1-2; 9 nucleotides agree with TRBD1. Germline CDR1 is SGHDT and CDR2 is YYEEEE. CDR3 length: 15 amino acids. The J segment lost 2 bases and the V segment lost 4 bases, leaving 6 bases of the junction unmatched.